This T cell receptor beta chain was documented in a study of T cell repertoires in cytomegalovirus infection. Study overall: Public TCR beta signatures were indicative of both CMV infection and a matching HLA type. Study-wide results and limits: Totalled public TCR beta family frequency picked out people who carried CMV plus the relevant HLA. CMV-specific HLA-C-restricted TCR beta clonotypes dominated the ex vivo response.

V was pared by 3 bases and J by 2 bases, with 2 bases of the junction left unmatched. The CDR3 loop spans 17 amino acids. CDR1 is SGHTA and CDR2 is FQGTGA in the germline V gene. TCRdb redid the calling of the reads with MiXCR, one entry per CDR3 protein. This table has roughly 300,000 distinct CDR3 sequences, roughly 26% appearing once. Many counts were recorded for this clonotype. Its antigen remains unknown. The sequenced material came from PBMCs. This TCR was sampled from a human donor in good health (CMV status not recorded). Some clones in this sample may be carry-over from other donors' samples. The chain recombines TRBV7-3 with TRBJ2-6, with 12 positions matching TRBD1. CDR3 DNA sequence: TGTGCCAGCAGCTTGGGACAGGGGGCTCCTGGGGCCAACGTCCTGACTTTC. It codes for CASSLGQGAPGANVLTF.